The rows below give T cell receptor beta chains drawn from one sample of a study of cytomegalovirus exposure and HLA in healthy donors. Generated by immunoSEQ multiplex PCR, the TCRdb table keeps only in-frame clones and is missing some. The sample lists some 120,000 clones, 75% to 80% seen once, with about 12% in the top ten. Material: PBMCs. Receptors originate from a woman between 40 and 55 years old in good health and CMV-seropositive. CDR3s include the opening cysteine and the closing phenylalanine or tryptophan. A D gene is named only where the DNA matches it firmly. Size values are once, few and many counts, or a class for expanded clones, and some rows have none.

clone_size d_call j_call v_call cdr3_aa cdr3_nt
few NA TRBJ1-4 TRBV7-6 CASSLGQTGLYEKLFF TGTGCCAGCAGCTTAGGGCAGACAGGCCTATATGAAAAACTGTTTTTT
NA TRBD1 TRBJ2-7 TRBV4-1 CASSHGGQGVYEQYF TGCGCCAGCAGCCATGGGGGACAGGGGGTTTACGAGCAGTACTTC
few TRBD2 TRBJ2-2 TRBV15 CATSTGLAGELFF TGTGCCACCAGCACGGGACTAGCCGGGGAGCTGTTTTTT
NA NA TRBJ1-5 TRBV28 CASSKKARLSNQPQHF TGTGCCAGCAGTAAAAAGGCCAGACTTAGCAATCAGCCCCAGCATTTT
NA TRBD2 TRBJ2-7 TRBV7-9 CASSRGGFSYEQYF TGTGCCAGCAGCCGCGGGGGGTTCTCCTACGAGCAGTACTTC
NA NA TRBJ1-1 TRBV7-9 CSSSLRRAGLGYMNTEAFF TGTTCCAGCAGCCTCCGGAGGGCGGGGTTGGGCTACATGAACACTGAAGCTTTCTTT
NA NA TRBJ2-7 TRBV19 CASSEDTFYEQYF TGTGCCAGTAGTGAGGACACTTTCTACGAGCAGTACTTC
NA NA TRBJ1-2 TRBV30 CAWSRGGAAYGYTF TGTGCCTGGAGTAGGGGGGGTGCGGCCTATGGCTACACCTTC
NA NA TRBJ2-3 TRBV6-5 CASTPPESDTQYF TGTGCCAGCACCCCCCCGGAGTCAGATACGCAGTATTTT
few NA TRBJ2-2 TRBV2 CASISEGVPGELFF TGTGCCAGCATTTCGGAAGGGGTTCCCGGGGAGCTGTTTTTT